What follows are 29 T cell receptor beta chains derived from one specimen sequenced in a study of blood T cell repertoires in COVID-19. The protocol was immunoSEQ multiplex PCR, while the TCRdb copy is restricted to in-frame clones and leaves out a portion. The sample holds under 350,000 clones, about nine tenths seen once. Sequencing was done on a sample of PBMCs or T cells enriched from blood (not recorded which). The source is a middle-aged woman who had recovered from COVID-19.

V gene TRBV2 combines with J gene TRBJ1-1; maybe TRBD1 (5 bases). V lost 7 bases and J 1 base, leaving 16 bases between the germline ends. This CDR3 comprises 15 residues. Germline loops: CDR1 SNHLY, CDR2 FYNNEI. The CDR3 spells CASTRMAGQNTEAFF. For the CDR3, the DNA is TGTGCCAGCACCCGCATGGCCGGACAGAACACTGAAGCTTTCTTT.

Here the CDR3 DNA reads TGTGCCAGCTCACCCTACCAAGGCAGCGGGGGCCCCCAAGTGGATACGCAGTATTTT. Its protein product is CASSPYQGSGGPQVDTQYF. The chain links TRBV18 to TRBJ2-3, with 8 positions matching TRBD2. Germline values: CDR1 KGHSH, CDR2 LQKENI. The V and J ends lost 3 bases and 6 bases, in that order; junction bases with no gene match: 20. There are 19 residues in the CDR3. The entire variable domain, with the rest obtained from reference TRBV18 and TRBJ2-3, is as follows: NAGVMQNPRHLVRRRGQEARLRCSPMKGHSHVYWYRQLPEEGLKFMVYLQKENIIDESGMPKERFSAEFPKEGPSILRIQQVVRGDSAAYFCASSPYQGSGGPQVDTQYFGPGTRLTVL.

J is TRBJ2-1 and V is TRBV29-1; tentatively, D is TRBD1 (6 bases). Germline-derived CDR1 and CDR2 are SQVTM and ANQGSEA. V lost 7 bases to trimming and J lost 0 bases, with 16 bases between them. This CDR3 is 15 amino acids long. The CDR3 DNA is TGCAGCGCCGTGACAGGAGCAAGCTCCTACAATGAGCAGTTCTTC. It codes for CSAVTGASSYNEQFF.

The CDR3 coding sequence is TGCGCCAGCAGCCAAGATCGAGTTCGGCGAGGGGGAGTAACTAATGAAAAACTGTTTTTT. It encodes CASSQDRVRRGGVTNEKLFF. This chain links TRBV4-3 with TRBJ1-4; possible D gene TRBD1, 6 bases. CDR1 and CDR2 from the germline V gene are LGHNA and YSLEER. Trimming shortened V by 0 bases and J by 1 base, and 21 bases separated the two germline ends. This CDR3 has 20 residues.

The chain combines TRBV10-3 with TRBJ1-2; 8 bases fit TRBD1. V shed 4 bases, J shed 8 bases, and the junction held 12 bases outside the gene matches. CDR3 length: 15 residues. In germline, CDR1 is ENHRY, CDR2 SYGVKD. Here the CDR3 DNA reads TGTGCCATCAGTGGGACCGGATGGACAGGGCGCGGCTACACCTTC. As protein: CAISGTGWTGRGYTF.

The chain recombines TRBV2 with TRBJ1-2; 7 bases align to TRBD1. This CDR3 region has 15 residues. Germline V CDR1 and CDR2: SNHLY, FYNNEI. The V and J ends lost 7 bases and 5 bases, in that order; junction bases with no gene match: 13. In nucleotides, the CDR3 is TGTGCCAGCACCCAACTCTGGACAGGAGTTTATGGCTACACCTTC. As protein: CASTQLWTGVYGYTF.

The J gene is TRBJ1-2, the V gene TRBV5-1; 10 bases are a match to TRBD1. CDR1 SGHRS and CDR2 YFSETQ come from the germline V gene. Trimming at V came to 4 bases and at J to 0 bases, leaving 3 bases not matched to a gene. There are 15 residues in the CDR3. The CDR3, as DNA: TGCGCCAGCAGCCGCGGACAGGGGGCTAACTATGGCTACACCTTC. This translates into CASSRGQGANYGYTF.

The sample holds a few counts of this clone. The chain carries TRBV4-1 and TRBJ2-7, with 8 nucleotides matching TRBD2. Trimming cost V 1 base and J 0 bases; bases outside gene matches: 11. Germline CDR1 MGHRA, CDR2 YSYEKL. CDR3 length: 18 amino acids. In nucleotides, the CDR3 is TGCGCCAGCAGCCAAGGGATCCTTCGGCGGGGGGTCTCCTACGAGCAGTACTTC. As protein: CASSQGILRRGVSYEQYF.

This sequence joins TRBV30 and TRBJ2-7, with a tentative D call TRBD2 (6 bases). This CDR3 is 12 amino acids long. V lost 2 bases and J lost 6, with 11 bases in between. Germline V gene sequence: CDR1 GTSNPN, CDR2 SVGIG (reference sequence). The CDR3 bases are TGTGCCTGGAGTATCGCCGGGGGCGAGCAGTACTTC. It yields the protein CAWSIAGGEQYF.

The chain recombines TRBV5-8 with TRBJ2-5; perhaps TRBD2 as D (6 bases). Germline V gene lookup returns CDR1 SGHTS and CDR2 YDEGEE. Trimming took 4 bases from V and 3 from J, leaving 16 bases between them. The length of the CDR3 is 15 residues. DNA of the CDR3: TGTGCCAGCAGCGCAGGAAGGGACTTCAAAGAGACCCAGTACTTC. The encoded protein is CASSAGRDFKETQYF.

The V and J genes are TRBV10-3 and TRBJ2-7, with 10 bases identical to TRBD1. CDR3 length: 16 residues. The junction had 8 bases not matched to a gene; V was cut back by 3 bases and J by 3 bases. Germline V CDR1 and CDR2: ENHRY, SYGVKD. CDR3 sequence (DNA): TGTGCCATCAGTGATCTCCTAGGGGACAGGGGCTACGAGCAGTACTTC. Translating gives CAISDLLGDRGYEQYF.

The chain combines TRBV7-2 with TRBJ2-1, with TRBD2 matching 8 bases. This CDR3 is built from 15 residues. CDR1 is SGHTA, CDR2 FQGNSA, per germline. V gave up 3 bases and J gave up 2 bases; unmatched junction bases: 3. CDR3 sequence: CASSFGGRTYNEQFF. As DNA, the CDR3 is TGTGCCAGCAGCTTCGGCGGGAGGACCTACAATGAGCAGTTCTTC.

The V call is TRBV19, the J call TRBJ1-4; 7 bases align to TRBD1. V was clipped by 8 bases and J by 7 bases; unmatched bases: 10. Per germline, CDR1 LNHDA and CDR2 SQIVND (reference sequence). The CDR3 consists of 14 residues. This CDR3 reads CASSRTGVVEKLFF. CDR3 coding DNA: TGTGCCAGTTCTAGGACAGGTGTGGTTGAAAAACTGTTTTTT.

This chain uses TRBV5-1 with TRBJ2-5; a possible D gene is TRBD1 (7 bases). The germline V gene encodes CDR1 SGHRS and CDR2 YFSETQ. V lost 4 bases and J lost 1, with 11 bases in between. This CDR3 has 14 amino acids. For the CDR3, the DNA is TGCGCCAGCAGCGCGGGACAGTTCCAAGAGACCCAGTACTTC. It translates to CASSAGQFQETQYF.

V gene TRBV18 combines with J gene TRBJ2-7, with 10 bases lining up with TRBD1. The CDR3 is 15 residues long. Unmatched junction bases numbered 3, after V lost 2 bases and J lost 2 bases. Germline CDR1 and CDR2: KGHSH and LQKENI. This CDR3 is CASSPGTGEAYEQYF. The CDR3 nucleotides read TGTGCCAGCTCACCAGGGACAGGGGAGGCCTACGAGCAGTACTTC.

CDR3 loop: CASSSQEGSGNTIYF. In DNA form, the CDR3 reads TGTGCCAGCAGCTCCCAGGAAGGCTCTGGAAACACCATATATTTT. This chain joins TRBV13 and TRBJ1-3; D unclear. CDR3 length: 15 amino acids. The germline CDR1 and CDR2 sequences are PRHDT and FYEKMQ (reference sequence). Deletions cut 4 bases from V and 0 bases from J, with 10 bases between.

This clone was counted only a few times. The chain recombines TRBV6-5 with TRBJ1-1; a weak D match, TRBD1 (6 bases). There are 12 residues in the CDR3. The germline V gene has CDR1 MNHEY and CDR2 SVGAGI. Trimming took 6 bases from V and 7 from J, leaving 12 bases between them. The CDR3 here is CASRSGQLEAFF. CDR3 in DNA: TGTGCCAGCAGGTCCGGACAGCTTGAAGCTTTCTTT.

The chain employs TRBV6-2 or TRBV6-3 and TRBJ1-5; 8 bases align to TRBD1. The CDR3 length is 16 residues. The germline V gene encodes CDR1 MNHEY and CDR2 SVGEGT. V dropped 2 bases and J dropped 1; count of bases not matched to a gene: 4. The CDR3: CASSYLTGGSNQPQHF. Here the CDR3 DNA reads TGTGCCAGCAGTTACCTTACAGGGGGGAGCAATCAGCCCCAGCATTTT.

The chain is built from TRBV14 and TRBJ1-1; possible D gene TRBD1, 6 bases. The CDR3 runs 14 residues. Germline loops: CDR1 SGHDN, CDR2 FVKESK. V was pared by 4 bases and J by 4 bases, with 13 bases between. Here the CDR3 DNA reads TGTGCCAGCAGCCGAGAAACAGGGATCACTGAAGCTTTCTTT. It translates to CASSRETGITEAFF.

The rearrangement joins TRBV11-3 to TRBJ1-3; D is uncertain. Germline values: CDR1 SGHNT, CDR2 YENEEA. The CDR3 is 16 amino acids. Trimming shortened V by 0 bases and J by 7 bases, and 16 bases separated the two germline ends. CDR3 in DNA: TGTGCCAGCAGCTTAGAGCGGGAGCCGGTAGGGAACACCATATATTTT. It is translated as CASSLEREPVGNTIYF.

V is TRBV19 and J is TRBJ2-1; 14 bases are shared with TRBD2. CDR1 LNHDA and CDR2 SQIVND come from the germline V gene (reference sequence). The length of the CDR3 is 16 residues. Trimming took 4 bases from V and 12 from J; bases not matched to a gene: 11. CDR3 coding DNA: TGTGCCAGTAGTAATACCGGGACTAGCGGGGGTTTCGGGCAGTTCTTC. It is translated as CASSNTGTSGGFGQFF. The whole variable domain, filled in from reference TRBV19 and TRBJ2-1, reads DGGITQSPKYLFRKEGQNVTLSCEQNLNHDAMYWYRQDPGQGLRLIYYSQIVNDFQKGDIAEGYSVSREKKESFPLTVTSAQKNPTAFYLCASSNTGTSGGFGQFFGPGTRLTVL.

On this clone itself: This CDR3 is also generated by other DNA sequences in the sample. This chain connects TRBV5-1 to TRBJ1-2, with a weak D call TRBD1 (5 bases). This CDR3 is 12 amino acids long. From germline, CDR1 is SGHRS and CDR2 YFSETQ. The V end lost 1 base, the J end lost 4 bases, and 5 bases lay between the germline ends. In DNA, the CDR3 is TGCGCCAGCAGCTTGCAGGGCTATGGCTACACCTTC. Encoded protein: CASSLQGYGYTF. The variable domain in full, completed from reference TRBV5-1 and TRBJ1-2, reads KAGVTQTPRYLIKTRGQQVTLSCSPISGHRSVSWYQQTPGQGLQFLFEYFSETQRNKGNFPGRFSGRQFSNSRSEMNVSTLELGDSALYLCASSLQGYGYTFGSGTRLTVV.

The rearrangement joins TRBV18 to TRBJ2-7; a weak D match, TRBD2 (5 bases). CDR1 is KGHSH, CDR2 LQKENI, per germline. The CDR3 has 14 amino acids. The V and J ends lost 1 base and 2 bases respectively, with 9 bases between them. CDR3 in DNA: TGTGCCAGCTCACCACAGACTATGCCCTACGAGCAGTACTTC. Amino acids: CASSPQTMPYEQYF.

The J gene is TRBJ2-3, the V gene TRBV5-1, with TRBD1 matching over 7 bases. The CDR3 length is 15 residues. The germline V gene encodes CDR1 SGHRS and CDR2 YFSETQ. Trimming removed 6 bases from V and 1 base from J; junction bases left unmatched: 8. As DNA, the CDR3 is TGCGCCAGCACCATCCGCGGACAGGGCACAGATACGCAGTATTTT. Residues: CASTIRGQGTDTQYF.

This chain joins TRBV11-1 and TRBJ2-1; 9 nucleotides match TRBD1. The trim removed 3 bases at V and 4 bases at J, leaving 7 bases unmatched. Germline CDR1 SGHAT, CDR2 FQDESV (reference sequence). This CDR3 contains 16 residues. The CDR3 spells CASSFQGTGTYNEQFF. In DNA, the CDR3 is TGTGCCAGCAGCTTCCAGGGGACAGGGACATACAATGAGCAGTTCTTC.

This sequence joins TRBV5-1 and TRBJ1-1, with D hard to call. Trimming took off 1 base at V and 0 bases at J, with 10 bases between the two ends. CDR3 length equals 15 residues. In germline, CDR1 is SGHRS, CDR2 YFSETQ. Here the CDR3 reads CASSLLSTLNTEAFF. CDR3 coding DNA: TGCGCCAGCAGCTTGTTGTCAACATTGAACACTGAAGCTTTCTTT.

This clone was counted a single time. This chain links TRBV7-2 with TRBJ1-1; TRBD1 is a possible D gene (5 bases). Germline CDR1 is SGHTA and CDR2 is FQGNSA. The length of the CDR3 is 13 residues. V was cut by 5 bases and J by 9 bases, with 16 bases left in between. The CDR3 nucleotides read TGTGCCAGCAGCCAATCCCAAGCAGGGAAAGCTTTCTTT. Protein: CASSQSQAGKAFF.

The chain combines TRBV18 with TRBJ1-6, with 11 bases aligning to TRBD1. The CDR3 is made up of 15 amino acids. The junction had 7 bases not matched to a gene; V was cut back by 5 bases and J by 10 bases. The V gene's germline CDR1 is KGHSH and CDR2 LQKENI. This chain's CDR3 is CASSMDRGRRSPLHF. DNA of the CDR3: TGTGCCAGCTCAATGGACAGGGGGCGAAGGTCACCCCTCCACTTT.

CDR3 coding DNA: TGTGCCATCAGTGAGACAGGGCTGGGCTATGGCTACACCTTC. Protein product: CAISETGLGYGYTF. The V and J genes are TRBV10-3 and TRBJ1-2, with D possibly TRBD1 on 6 matching bases. In germline, CDR1 is ENHRY, CDR2 SYGVKD. This CDR3 is built from 14 residues. V shed 2 bases and J shed 4 bases, with 11 bases lying between them.